This T cell receptor beta chain derives from a study of blood T cell repertoires in COVID-19. About the research overall: Sources were T cells, B-cell-depleted T cells, or PBMCs; the material itself was cDNA or gDNA.

The age range of participants was 18 to 89 years, with residence in about 25 US areas. Participant reports of clinical history set cohort assignment. The method was immunoSEQ multiplex PCR; TCRdb's version includes in-frame clones alone and lacks a portion of them. The sample lists about 190,000 clones, approximately 84% occurring once. The germline V gene has CDR1 MDHEN and CDR2 SYDVKM. The CDR3 runs 16 residues. Trimming pared 5 bases from V and 4 bases from J, leaving 20 bases between. This clonotype originated in a young woman who had recovered from COVID-19. V and J are TRBV28 and TRBJ1-1; a possible D gene is TRBD1 (5 bases). Material for sequencing was PBMCs or T cells enriched from blood (not recorded which). CDR3 amino acids: CASSPPAHGGGTEAFF. CDR3 sequence (DNA): TGTGCCAGCAGTCCACCCGCTCACGGGGGGGGCACTGAAGCTTTCTTT.